A single sample gave rise to the 3 T cell receptor beta chains below, sequenced in a study of response to subunit inactivated influenza vaccine. TCRdb re-called the RT-PCR reads with MiXCR, one entry per CDR3 protein. Among more than 500,000 distinct CDR3 sequences listed, around 10% were seen once. This same sample was also part of a study on T cells expressing NK-cell markers. That publication notes: The TCR beta cDNA came from 5'RACE template switching with UMIs.

The material was PBMCs from blood, obtained on the day of vaccination. All receptors derive from a man between 50 and 59 years old who received an inactivated influenza vaccine.

In its sample, this clonotype was seen many times. This chain links TRBV5-1 with TRBJ1-1; D is uncertain. From germline, CDR1 is SGHRS and CDR2 YFSETQ. V lost 4 bases to trimming and J lost 2 bases, with 9 bases between them. The CDR3 contains 13 residues. The CDR3: CASSGGFNTEAFF. The CDR3 bases are TGCGCCAGCAGCGGCGGGTTTAACACTGAAGCTTTCTTT. The full variable domain, in which reference TRBV5-1 and TRBJ1-1 provide the parts outside the CDR3, is KAGVTQTPRYLIKTRGQQVTLSCSPISGHRSVSWYQQTPGQGLQFLFEYFSETQRNKGNFPGRFSGRQFSNSRSEMNVSTLELGDSALYLCASSGGFNTEAFFGQGTRLTVV.

The CDR3 spells CASSLGWGLAGKTDTQYF. In DNA, the CDR3 is TGTGCCAGCAGTTTAGGGTGGGGACTAGCGGGGAAAACAGATACGCAGTATTTT. The rearrangement joins TRBV12-3 or TRBV12-4 to TRBJ2-3, with 13 bases aligning to TRBD2. This CDR3 region has 18 residues. The V gene end was trimmed by 1 base and the J gene end by 3 bases; junction bases not matched to a gene: 7.

The chain is built from TRBV5-1 and TRBJ2-5; D is ambiguous. Trimming shortened V by 0 bases and J by 5 bases, and 17 bases separated the two germline ends. The CDR3 spans 16 residues. Germline assignment: CDR1 SGHRS and CDR2 YFSETQ. CDR3: CASSLGYPMGSETQYF. The CDR3 region has the DNA TGCGCCAGCAGCTTGGGCTATCCAATGGGTTCTGAGACCCAGTACTTC.